These 14 T cell receptor beta chains were all obtained from the same sample, sequenced in a study of Ad26.COV2.S vaccination and SARS-CoV-2 variants. Assay: immunoSEQ multiplex PCR; the TCRdb copy retains only in-frame clones and omits some. The sample carries 400,000 or so clones, about 85% recorded once. Treatment given: approximately 18 received Ad26.COV2.S at low or high dose, single or two shots; about 5 received placebo; per-sample allocation not given. Day 63 after the first injection of vaccine or placebo was the sampling time. The sample consisted of peripheral blood, taken in a trial of Ad26.COV2.S vaccine versus placebo. These receptors all stem from a person aged 18 to 59 who received the Ad26.COV2.S COVID-19 vaccine or a placebo.

As for this clone: The sample carries other DNA sequences with the same CDR3. The chain employs TRBV3-1 (or the pseudogene TRBV3-2) and TRBJ2-2; D not certain. The ends were cut back, 1 base at V and 6 bases at J, with 3 bases in the middle. Germline V gene lookup returns CDR1 LGHDT and CDR2 YNNKEL (reference sequence). This CDR3 is 12 amino acids long. CDR3 DNA: TGTGCCAGCAGCCAAGGCCCCGGGGAGCTGTTTTTT. Its translation is CASSQGPGELFF.

This clone was found once. Here the CDR3 reads CASSGAAATNEKLFF. CDR3 nucleotides: TGTGCCAGCAGTGGGGCAGCCGCAACTAATGAAAAACTGTTTTTT. The gene calls are TRBV25-1 and TRBJ1-4, with D unclear. Per the germline V gene, CDR1 is MGHDK and CDR2 is SYGVNS. Trimming took 4 bases from V and 0 from J, leaving 9 bases between them. This CDR3 region has 15 residues.

The chain uses TRBV7-2 and TRBJ2-7, with no clear D. This CDR3 comprises 15 residues. V was pared by 1 base and J by 0 bases, with 10 bases between. Germline V gene lookup returns CDR1 SGHTA and CDR2 FQGNSA. CDR3 in amino acids: CASSLVGRSSYEQYF. The CDR3 coding sequence is TGTGCCAGCAGCTTAGTCGGGCGTAGCTCCTACGAGCAGTACTTC.

The sample holds one count of this clone. This sequence joins TRBV5-6 and TRBJ1-1; D ambiguous. The CDR3 totals 13 residues. V lost 0 bases and J lost 3, with 6 bases in between. Germline CDR1 is SGHDT and CDR2 is YYEEEE. The CDR3 bases are TGTGCCAGCAGCTTGGAGACCCACACTGAAGCTTTCTTT. It yields the protein CASSLETHTEAFF. Variable domain in full (rest from reference TRBV5-6 and TRBJ1-1): DAGVTQSPTHLIKTRGQQVTLRCSPKSGHDTVSWYQQALGQGPQFIFQYYEEEERQRGNFPDRFSGHQFPNYSSELNVNALLLGDSALYLCASSLETHTEAFFGQGTRLTVV.

V and J are TRBV7-8 and TRBJ1-1; no reliable D call. Trimming took 5 bases from V and 8 from J, leaving 15 bases between them. From germline, CDR1 is SGHVS and CDR2 FQNEAQ. This CDR3 has 13 amino acids. The CDR3 bases are TGTGCCAGCAGCCCTCCGGGCGACGCCGAAGCTTTCTTT. It is translated as CASSPPGDAEAFF.

This chain joins TRBV7-2 and TRBJ1-2; TRBD1 matches 9 bases. This CDR3 is built from 14 residues. V gave up 5 bases and J gave up 10 bases; unmatched junction bases: 11. Germline assignment: CDR1 SGHTA and CDR2 FQGNSA. In nucleotides, the CDR3 is TGTGCCAGCAGCCGGGACAGGGCTATAAGGGACTACACCTTC. This codes for CASSRDRAIRDYTF.

The chain has TRBV5-4 and TRBJ2-3, with 12 bases matching TRBD2. Germline V gives CDR1 SGHNT, CDR2 YYREEE (reference sequence). The ends lost 0 bases at V and 4 bases at J; junction bases unmatched: 6. The CDR3 consists of 17 residues. CDR3 in amino acids: CASSLAGLAGGPDTQYF. The CDR3 DNA reads TGTGCCAGCAGCTTGGCCGGGCTAGCGGGGGGGCCAGATACGCAGTATTTT.

The chain couples TRBV6-5 to TRBJ2-7; possibly TRBD2 for D (6 bases). The CDR3 covers 14 residues. The V end lost 6 bases, the J end lost 10 bases, and 22 bases lay between the germline ends. Germline loops: CDR1 MNHEY, CDR2 SVGAGI. DNA for the CDR3: TGTGCCAGCAGCCCCCGTGGAGGGACCCTTACCCAGTACTTC. It codes for CASSPRGGTLTQYF.

CDR3 nucleotides: TGTGCCAGCAGGGAACAGGGGGGGCACAATCAGCCCCAGCATTTT. Protein: CASREQGGHNQPQHF. The gene calls are TRBV2 and TRBJ1-5; 8 nucleotides align to TRBD1. The CDR3 loop spans 15 amino acids. V gave up 6 bases and J gave up 3 bases; unmatched junction bases: 7. Germline V gene sequence: CDR1 SNHLY, CDR2 FYNNEI.

In this sample, this clone turned up once. V is TRBV2 and J is TRBJ2-3; D possibly corresponds to TRBD2 (6 bases). There are 14 residues in the CDR3. Trimming removed 11 bases from V and 0 bases from J, with 15 bases in between. Germline V gene sequence: CDR1 SNHLY, CDR2 FYNNEI. The CDR3 reads CAERGKASTDTQYF. DNA for the CDR3: TGTGCCGAACGCGGGAAGGCAAGCACAGATACGCAGTATTTT.

J is TRBJ1-2 and V is TRBV5-4; 11 bases fit TRBD1. V shed 0 bases, J shed 7 bases, and the junction held 11 bases outside the gene matches. This CDR3 spans 17 amino acids. The V gene's germline CDR1 is SGHNT and CDR2 YYREEE (reference sequence). This CDR3 reads CASSLAGTGGSRSGYTF. CDR3 DNA sequence: TGTGCCAGCAGCTTGGCCGGGACAGGGGGTAGTCGAAGTGGCTACACCTTC.

The CDR3, as DNA: TGTGCCACCGGGACTAGCGGGTTGACAGATACGCAGTATTTT. Translated: CATGTSGLTDTQYF. The rearrangement links TRBV25-1 to TRBJ2-3, with 12 bases identical to TRBD2. V trimming: 10 bases; J trimming: 3 bases; junction bases outside the gene matches: 5. This CDR3 has 14 residues. Germline V gene lookup returns CDR1 MGHDK and CDR2 SYGVNS.

The J gene is TRBJ1-6, the V gene TRBV5-4, with 8 bases lining up with TRBD1. CDR3 length equals 14 residues. Germline trimming cut 2 bases from V and 9 bases from J; bases unmatched to any gene: 4. The V gene's germline CDR1 is SGHNT and CDR2 YYREEE (reference sequence). The CDR3 region is CASSFRDRSSPLHF. In DNA form, the CDR3 reads TGTGCCAGCAGCTTCCGGGACAGGTCTTCACCCCTCCACTTT.

The table lists this clone with a few counts. V and J are TRBV4-1 and TRBJ1-1; the match to TRBD1 covers 8 bases. The V gene's germline CDR1 is MGHRA and CDR2 YSYEKL. V lost 4 bases and J lost 10; bases outside the gene matches: 8. CDR3 length equals 13 residues. The CDR3 loop is CASSPPTGAIAFF. The CDR3 region has the DNA TGCGCCAGCAGCCCCCCGACAGGGGCGATAGCTTTCTTT.